A selection of T cell receptor beta chains follows, all from one sample in a study of identical twins. Each CDR3 protein gets one entry after TCRdb re-called the 5' RACE reads with MiXCR. The table lists 250,000 or so distinct CDR3 sequences, around 8% of them singletons. These same data were also listed under a study on yellow fever vaccine responses in identical twins.

The sequencing sample was made of CD8+ T cells sorted from blood. Receptors originate from a woman between 18 and 29 years old in good health. Each CDR3 is given with its conserved first and last residue. D genes are given only for firm matches. The listing skips clone size in some rows; elsewhere it reads once, few, many or a size class.

j_call v_call clone_size d_call cdr3_aa cdr3_nt
TRBJ2-7 TRBV3-1 NA TRBD2 CASSLGEGTYEQYF TGTGCCAGCAGCCTAGGGGAGGGGACCTACGAGCAGTACTTC
TRBJ2-3 TRBV20-1 many TRBD2 CSAREKRTSGISTDTQYF TGCAGTGCTAGAGAAAAAAGGACTAGCGGGATCAGCACAGATACGCAGTATTTT
TRBJ2-7 TRBV4-3 many NA CASSQTAWDLVNEQYF TGCGCCAGCAGCCAAACCGCTTGGGACTTAGTCAACGAGCAGTACTTC
TRBJ2-7 TRBV11-2 few NA CASTDSYEQYF TGTGCCAGCACCGACAGCTACGAGCAGTACTTC
TRBJ2-1 TRBV29-1 many NA CSVESGRVYNEQFF TGCAGCGTTGAGAGCGGACGGGTTTACAATGAGCAGTTCTTC
TRBJ1-6 TRBV27 many NA CASSTLFGGLEIYSPLHF TGTGCCAGCAGTACGCTTTTCGGAGGGTTAGAAATTTATTCACCCCTCCACTTT
TRBJ2-7 TRBV20-1 many NA CSARPNLDSSYEQYF TGCAGTGCTAGACCGAACTTGGACTCTTCCTACGAGCAGTACTTC
TRBJ1-2 TRBV28 many NA CASSSTGSYGYTF TGTGCCAGCAGTTCGACCGGGAGTTATGGCTACACCTTC
TRBJ2-1 TRBV29-1 many TRBD2 CSGGTRGPGEQFF TGCAGCGGGGGGACTAGAGGGCCGGGTGAGCAGTTCTTC
TRBJ2-3 TRBV7-8 few TRBD2 CASSSLLAGGTVEDTQYF TGTGCCAGCAGCTCTTTACTAGCGGGGGGGACGGTGGAGGATACGCAGTATTTT
TRBJ2-7 TRBV28 many TRBD1 CASSYLGGPRQGEQYF TGTGCCAGCAGTTACCTAGGAGGCCCGCGACAGGGGGAGCAGTACTTC
TRBJ2-1 TRBV11-2 few NA CASSLVGSGNEQFF TGTGCCAGCAGCTTAGTCGGGAGTGGGAATGAGCAGTTCTTC
TRBJ2-5 TRBV7-8 many TRBD2 CASSSSTSVTQYF TGTGCCAGCAGCTCCTCGACTAGCGTCACCCAGTACTTC
TRBJ2-7 TRBV28 NA TRBD2 CASSLGGLAGAPFYEQYF TGTGCCAGCAGTTTAGGTGGACTAGCGGGGGCCCCCTTCTACGAGCAGTACTTC
TRBJ1-1 TRBV7-6 few TRBD1 CASSYPTGDTEAFF TGTGCCAGCAGCTACCCGACAGGGGACACTGAAGCTTTCTTT
TRBJ2-7 TRBV4-3 many NA CASSQALGVTEQYF TGCGCCAGCAGCCAAGCATTGGGGGTAACCGAGCAGTACTTC
TRBJ2-7 TRBV6-1 few NA CASSEGISGTFSYEQYF TGTGCCAGCAGTGAAGGAATCTCGGGGACCTTCTCCTACGAGCAGTACTTC
TRBJ1-2 TRBV12-3/TRBV12-4 NA NA CASSLNPDLNYGYTF TGTGCCAGCAGTCTCAACCCGGACTTAAACTATGGCTACACCTTC
TRBJ1-5 TRBV27 NA NA CASSTSSSNQPQHF TGTGCCAGCAGTACTTCCTCGAGCAATCAGCCCCAGCATTTT
TRBJ2-1 TRBV6-2/TRBV6-3 NA NA CASSPRVAQWADEQFF TGTGCCAGCAGTCCCCGGGTAGCGCAGTGGGCCGATGAGCAGTTCTTC
TRBJ2-5 TRBV9 NA NA CASSAPYGGIQETQYF TGTGCCAGCAGCGCACCCTACGGGGGTATCCAAGAGACCCAGTACTTC
TRBJ2-7 TRBV28 NA NA CASSFERLEQYF TGTGCCAGCAGTTTCGAGAGGCTCGAGCAGTACTTC
TRBJ2-7 TRBV20-1 few NA CSAREINRDYEQYF TGCAGTGCTAGAGAGATCAACAGGGACTACGAGCAGTACTTC
TRBJ2-1 TRBV27 many NA CASSSYPDEQFF TGTGCCAGCAGTTCCTATCCGGATGAGCAGTTCTTC
TRBJ2-7 TRBV14 few NA CASSQDKEVRGRYEQYF TGTGCCAGCAGCCAAGATAAGGAGGTGAGGGGACGGTACGAGCAGTACTTC
TRBJ2-3 TRBV6-4 NA NA CASSAGGTGTDTQYF TGTGCCAGCAGTGCGGGCGGGACAGGCACAGATACGCAGTATTTT
TRBJ2-7 TRBV19 few TRBD2 CASRLRGELLYEQYF TGTGCCAGTAGGCTCCGGGGGGAACTCTTATACGAGCAGTACTTC
TRBJ2-3 TRBV7-9 NA NA CASSLAGRSTDTQYF TGTGCCAGCAGCTTAGCGGGACGGAGCACAGATACGCAGTATTTT